This is a list of T cell receptor beta chains from one sample in a study of blood T cell repertoires in COVID-19. TCRdb's table, derived via immunoSEQ multiplex PCR, lists solely in-frame clones and lacks some. This table has hundreds of thousands of clones, 65% to 90% appearing once. The source material was PBMCs or T cells enriched from blood (not recorded which). The receptors were gathered from a woman in her twenties or thirties who had been exposed to COVID-19. Each CDR3 is given with its conserved first and last residue. D genes are given only for firm matches. Size is omitted from some rows. Given values are once, few, many or a class for expanded clones.

J,V,size,D,DNA,CDR3
TRBJ2-3,TRBV6-5,-,-,TGTGCCAGCAGCCCCACAGGAAACACAGATACGCAGTATTTT,CASSPTGNTDTQYF
TRBJ1-4,TRBV6-5,-,-,TGTGCCAGCAGCGCCGACAGGTTAACTAATGAAAAACTGTTTTTT,CASSADRLTNEKLFF
TRBJ1-3,TRBV5-1,-,-,TGCGCCAGCAGCTTGGCCCCTATCTCTGGAAACACCATATATTTT,CASSLAPISGNTIYF
TRBJ1-5,TRBV3-1/TRBV3-2,-,-,TGTGCCAGCAGCCAAGATGGGACAAAGAATCAGCCCCAGCATTTT,CASSQDGTKNQPQHF
TRBJ2-7,TRBV10-3,-,TRBD2,TGTGCCATCAGTGTCGGGGGGGCAATCTCCTACGAGCAGTACTTC,CAISVGGAISYEQYF
TRBJ1-6,TRBV23-1,-,-,TGCGCCAGCAGTCAGACAGATAATTCACCCCTCCACTTT,CASSQTDNSPLHF
TRBJ1-6,TRBV30,few,-,TGTGCCTGGAGTGTACCCCTCGGGGGGTCCTATTCACCCCTCCACTTT,CAWSVPLGGSYSPLHF
TRBJ1-2,TRBV7-9,-,-,TGTGCCAGCCCGATCCAGGGAATCCCGTACTATGGCTACACCTTC,CASPIQGIPYYGYTF
TRBJ1-6,TRBV13,-,TRBD1,TGTGCCAGCAGCGCCAGGACAGGGGACCACCGGGCACCCCTCCACTTT,CASSARTGDHRAPLHF
TRBJ2-1,TRBV2,-,-,TGTGCCAGCCACCAAACAACTAGCATACCGTTCTTC,CASHQTTSIPFF
TRBJ2-1,TRBV10-3,-,-,TGTGCCATCAGCTCTACCCGGGGTGGCGAGCAGTTCTTC,CAISSTRGGEQFF
TRBJ1-1,TRBV5-3,-,-,TGTGCCAGAAGTCCGACGGCAGGGTATATCCTCGCTGAAGCTTTCTTT,CARSPTAGYILAEAFF
TRBJ2-7,TRBV15,-,-,TGTGCCACCAGCAGAGATAAGGGGTCTCGGTACGAGCAGTACTTC,CATSRDKGSRYEQYF
TRBJ1-6,TRBV12-2,-,-,TGTGCAACCCGAGGGGGAACCTATAATTCACCCCTCCACTTT,CATRGGTYNSPLHF
TRBJ1-5,TRBV10-1,-,TRBD1,TGCGCCAGCAGTGAGAGGGACAGGGACAATCAGCCCCAGCATTTT,CASSERDRDNQPQHF
TRBJ1-2,TRBV19,-,-,TGTGCCAGTAAGAGCTCTGCAGGAGGCTACACCTTC,CASKSSAGGYTF
TRBJ2-7,TRBV6-5,-,-,TGTGCCAGCAGTCACCGAGACAGCTCCTACGAGCAGTACTTC,CASSHRDSSYEQYF
TRBJ2-3,TRBV15,-,-,TGTGCCACCAGCAGAGATGGACTTACCACAGATACGCAGTATTTT,CATSRDGLTTDTQYF
TRBJ2-1,TRBV5-6,-,TRBD2,TGTGCCAGCAGCTTACTAGCGGGGGGGCCACGGGAGCAGTTCTTC,CASSLLAGGPREQFF
TRBJ2-7,TRBV19,-,-,TGTGCCAGTAGTATAGCGGCCGTTAGCCACGAGCAGTACTTC,CASSIAAVSHEQYF
TRBJ1-4,TRBV21-1,-,-,TGTGCCAGCAGCCCGAGGAGCCGGGACAGTACTGCAACTAATGAAAAACTGTTTTTT,CASSPRSRDSTATNEKLFF
TRBJ1-6,TRBV28,-,-,TGTGCCAGCAGTTTACCAGGGCCAAACTATAATTCACCCCTCCACTTT,CASSLPGPNYNSPLHF
TRBJ2-1,TRBV5-1,-,TRBD2,TGCGCCAGCAGCTTGAGCGGGGGGGCGAAGAATGAGCAGTTCTTC,CASSLSGGAKNEQFF
TRBJ1-5,TRBV2,-,TRBD1,TGTGCCAGCAGCACCGACAGGGCGGATCAGCCCCAGCATTTT,CASSTDRADQPQHF
TRBJ1-1,TRBV7-8,-,-,TGTGCCAGCAGCTCCCCGTGGGACAAGAACACTGAAGCTTTCTTT,CASSSPWDKNTEAFF
TRBJ1-2,TRBV3-1/TRBV3-2,-,TRBD1,TGTGCCAGCAGCCAATTGGTTACAGGGGATGGAGGCTACACCTTC,CASSQLVTGDGGYTF
TRBJ1-4,TRBV18,-,-,TGTGCCAGCTCACCACCGTCGCAGACCGGAGGGGAAAAACTGTTTTTT,CASSPPSQTGGEKLFF
TRBJ1-1,TRBV3-1/TRBV3-2,-,-,TGTGCCAGCAGCCAAGATGGGGGAGGGGCTGAAGCTTTCTTT,CASSQDGGGAEAFF
TRBJ1-1,TRBV24-1,-,TRBD1,TGTGCCACCAGTGATTCAGGCAGGGGGCTTACTGAAGCTTTCTTT,CATSDSGRGLTEAFF
TRBJ1-2,TRBV30,few,-,TGTGCCTGGAGTGTAGTCGGGCAGGGATATGGCTACACCTTC,CAWSVVGQGYGYTF
TRBJ2-7,TRBV4-1,-,TRBD1,TGCGCCAGCAGCCGGGACCGACAGGGGGCCTACGAGCAGTACTTC,CASSRDRQGAYEQYF
TRBJ1-4,TRBV5-1,once,-,TGCGCCAGCAGCTTCACCAGCGGAACTAATGAAAAACTGTTTTTT,CASSFTSGTNEKLFF
TRBJ2-1,TRBV10-3,-,-,TGTGCCATCAGTGAGTCGACTGGGTTAGGATCCTACAATGAGCAGTTCTTC,CAISESTGLGSYNEQFF
TRBJ1-6,TRBV27,-,TRBD1,TGTGCCAGCAGTTTGCGGGACAGTTTACCTTCACCCCTCCACTTT,CASSLRDSLPSPLHF
TRBJ1-1,TRBV5-1,few,-,TGCGCCAGCAGCCGAGACCACAATAGAGGGGAAGCTTTCTTT,CASSRDHNRGEAFF
TRBJ2-7,TRBV27,-,-,TGTGCCAGTGGTCTAGGCCCCCTACCAGGGATTTACGAGCAGTACTTC,CASGLGPLPGIYEQYF
TRBJ2-5,TRBV24-1,-,TRBD1,TGTGCCACCAGCCGGGACAGGGTTAGGCCCCCGGAGACCCAGTACTTC,CATSRDRVRPPETQYF